The 16 T cell receptor beta chains below were found in one sample sequenced in a study of neurological immune-mediated disorders. Sample time point: longitudinal time-point 2. TCRdb redid the calling of the 5' RACE reads with MiXCR, one entry per CDR3 protein. The sample has some 80,000 distinct CDR3 sequences, 4.5% to 7.5% seen once. Sequencing input: PBMCs. The source is a woman aged 55-75 years with multiple sclerosis.

The CDR3 bases are TGTGCCACCGGGCGGGGACGGATGAACTACAATGAGCAGTTCTTC. Encoded protein: CATGRGRMNYNEQFF. V usage is TRBV11-2 and J usage is TRBJ2-1; a possible D gene is TRBD2 (6 bases). The CDR3 sequence is 15 residues long. The germline V gene has CDR1 SGHAT and CDR2 FQNNGV. The ends were cut back, 10 bases at V and 3 bases at J, with 19 bases in the middle. Full variable domain (outside the CDR3, taken from reference TRBV11-2 and TRBJ2-1): EAGVAQSPRYKIIEKRQSVAFWCNPISGHATLYWYQQILGQGPKLLIQFQNNGVVDDSQLPKDRFSAERLKGVDSTLKIQPAKLEDSAVYLCATGRGRMNYNEQFFGPGTRLTVL.

A few counts support this clonotype. The chain is built from TRBV12-3 or TRBV12-4 and TRBJ1-2, with TRBD1 matching over 9 bases. The J segment lost 8 bases and the V segment lost 3 bases, leaving 13 bases of the junction unmatched. The CDR3 is 16 residues long. CDR3 DNA: TGTGCCAGCAGTTTGCCCCTCATACAGGGGGCGGGCGGCTACACCTTC. Its protein is CASSLPLIQGAGGYTF.

This clonotype has at least ten counts. The V and J genes are TRBV7-6 and TRBJ2-1; perhaps D is TRBD1 or TRBD2 (5 bases each). The CDR3 length is 15 residues. In germline, CDR1 is SGHVS, CDR2 FNYEAQ. Trimming shortened V by 3 bases and J by 6 bases, and 15 bases separated the two germline ends. CDR3 protein: CASSFPGTSGNEQFF. The CDR3 bases are TGTGCCAGCAGCTTCCCCGGGACGTCTGGCAATGAGCAGTTCTTC.

This clonotype was counted ten times or more. V is TRBV27 and J is TRBJ2-2, with 7 positions matching TRBD2. Germline CDR1 reads MNHEY; CDR2 reads SMNVEV (reference sequence). This CDR3 is 12 amino acids long. Germline trimming cut 8 bases from V and 5 bases from J; bases unmatched to any gene: 2. In DNA form, the CDR3 reads TGTGCCAGCGCGCGGGGGACCGGGGAGCTGTTTTTT. It is translated as CASARGTGELFF.

A remark on this clonotype: This clone may be a read error of a much larger clone one base away. V usage is TRBV6-1 and J usage is TRBJ1-1; D call uncertain. Germline assignment: CDR1 MNHNS and CDR2 SASEGT. This CDR3 region has 13 residues. The CDR3 here is CASSEAGNTEDFF. The CDR3 nucleotides are TGTGCCAGCAGTGAAGCTGGGAACACTGAAGATTTCTTT.

This clonotype appeared many times. This chain uses TRBV12-3 or TRBV12-4 with TRBJ2-3; D is uncertain. This CDR3 region has 16 residues. The germline V and J ends were trimmed by 6 bases and 0 bases, with 16 bases remaining between them. The CDR3 spells CASRPGDIPSTDTQYF. CDR3 nucleotides: TGTGCCAGCAGGCCAGGCGACATCCCGAGCACAGATACGCAGTATTTT.

This clonotype was seen at least ten times. This chain links TRBV20-1 with TRBJ1-2; 7 bases line up with TRBD1. Trimming cost V 6 bases and J 5 bases; bases outside gene matches: 12. The CDR3 is 14 amino acids. Germline CDR1 reads DFQATT; CDR2 reads SNEGSKA (reference sequence). The CDR3 nucleotides are TGCAGTGCCGAGTCGACGACAGGGATATATGGCTACACCTTC. Translating it yields CSAESTTGIYGYTF.

This clonotype appeared many times. This rearrangement joins TRBV12-3 or TRBV12-4 to TRBJ2-7; D is perhaps TRBD1 (5 bases). The ends were cut back, 5 bases at V and 3 bases at J, with 8 bases in the middle. The CDR3 consists of 12 residues. CDR3 loop: CASSETGYEQYF. The CDR3 DNA reads as TGTGCCAGCAGTGAAACAGGCTACGAGCAGTACTTC.

There are many counts of this clonotype. The V call is TRBV7-2, the J call TRBJ2-5, with D perhaps matching TRBD1 (8 bases). The V gene's germline CDR1 is SGHTA and CDR2 FQGNSA. V was trimmed by 6 bases and J by 3 bases, leaving 17 bases between them. The CDR3 has 15 amino acids. The CDR3 coding sequence is TGTGCCAGCAGACACAGGGGGAGGGAGGAAGAGACCCAGTACTTC. Amino acids: CASRHRGREEETQYF.

This clonotype came up many times. This chain joins TRBV7-2 and TRBJ2-5; D ambiguous. The V gene's germline CDR1 is SGHTA and CDR2 FQGNSA. The CDR3 consists of 12 residues. V lost 3 bases to trimming and J lost 2 bases, with 4 bases between them. The CDR3, as DNA: TGTGCCAGCAGCTTCCCACAAGAGACCCAGTACTTC. It specifies CASSFPQETQYF.

This clonotype has at least ten counts. This chain links TRBV5-1 with TRBJ1-1; D gene unclear. Per germline, CDR1 SGHRS and CDR2 YFSETQ. The CDR3 has 13 amino acids. V lost 4 bases to trimming and J lost 4 bases, with 11 bases between them. The CDR3 sequence: CASSLPTGTEAFF. DNA of the CDR3: TGCGCCAGCAGCCTACCCACGGGCACTGAAGCTTTCTTT.

This clonotype was detected many times. The chain recombines TRBV3-1 with TRBJ2-1; D ambiguous. The V end lost 0 bases, the J end lost 0 bases, and 9 bases lay between the germline ends. The CDR3 spans 16 residues. Germline CDR1 is LGHDT and CDR2 is YNNKEL (reference sequence). This CDR3 is CASSQDLVSSYNEQFF. DNA for the CDR3: TGTGCCAGCAGCCAAGATCTGGTAAGCTCCTACAATGAGCAGTTCTTC.

This clonotype was counted many times. This chain uses TRBV4-1 with TRBJ2-4; D is ambiguous. CDR1 MGHRA and CDR2 YSYEKL come from the germline V gene. V lost 6 bases and J lost 0, with 9 bases in between. This CDR3 is 14 amino acids long. The CDR3 coding sequence is TGCGCCAGCAGACCAACCCTAGCCAAAAACATTCAGTACTTC. It translates to CASRPTLAKNIQYF.

Ten or more counts support this clonotype. V is TRBV20-1 and J is TRBJ2-7; no definite D call. Germline lookup yields CDR1 DFQATT and CDR2 SNEGSKA (reference sequence). The CDR3 is made up of 10 amino acids. Here the CDR3 DNA reads TGCATTTTACCCGAAGACGAGCAGTACTTC. It codes for CILPEDEQYF.

Many counts were recorded for this clonotype. The genes are TRBV5-1 and TRBJ2-5; D is possibly TRBD1 (5 bases). The V gene lost 2 bases and the J gene lost 10 bases, with 21 bases spanning the gap. The CDR3 is 15 residues long. CDR1 is SGHRS and CDR2 is YFSETQ in the germline V gene. CDR3 in amino acids: CASSFNAGPESDQYF. CDR3 sequence (DNA): TGCGCCAGCAGCTTCAACGCAGGGCCCGAAAGTGACCAGTACTTC.

There are a few counts of this clonotype. The chain carries TRBV7-9 and TRBJ2-5; no clear D. The V end lost 8 bases, the J end lost 5 bases, and 9 bases lay between the germline ends. The germline V gene has CDR1 SEHNR and CDR2 FQNEAQ (reference sequence). CDR3 length: 11 residues. CDR3 loop: CASDLGETQYF. DNA for the CDR3: TGTGCCAGCGATTTGGGGGAGACCCAGTACTTC.